This passage covers 7 T cell receptor beta chains from one sample sequenced in a study of shared clonotypes between healthy human individuals. Profiling relied on immunoSEQ multiplex PCR, and the TCRdb table lists in-frame clones only, not all of them. The sample contains roughly 770,000 clones, about 96% of which appear only once. The naive CD8 fraction comprised CD45RO-negative cells positively selected for CCR7 and excluded terminally differentiated effector memory CD45RA+ cells. What was sequenced was naive CD8+ T cells sorted from blood. The source is a man between 25 and 39 years old in good health.

Concerning this clone itself: The sample carries other DNA sequences with the same CDR3. The chain links TRBV27 to TRBJ2-2; D unresolved. V lost 0 bases and J 5 bases, leaving 4 bases between the germline ends. The CDR3 consists of 13 residues. The germline V gene has CDR1 MNHEY and CDR2 SMNVEV (reference sequence). The CDR3 region has the DNA TGTGCCAGCAGTTTATCAGGGACCGGGGAGCTGTTTTTT. Amino acids: CASSLSGTGELFF.

This clone has only one observation. The chain is built from TRBV10-1 and TRBJ2-7; TRBD1 matches 10 bases. Germline V gene sequence: CDR1 WNHNN, CDR2 SYGVQD (reference sequence). The CDR3 spans 17 residues. J was trimmed by 0 bases and V by 0 bases; bases with no gene match: 5. The CDR3 DNA reads as TGCGCCAGCAGTGAGTCTAGGGGACAGGGGACCTCCTACGAGCAGTACTTC. It encodes CASSESRGQGTSYEQYF.

This clone was seen just once. The chain has TRBV6-1 and TRBJ2-7; D might be TRBD1 (5 bases). V shed 3 bases and J shed 5 bases, with 11 bases lying between them. The CDR3 consists of 13 residues. CDR1 is MNHNS and CDR2 is SASEGT in the germline V gene. CDR3 nucleotide sequence: TGTGCCAGCAGTGAGGCAGGGATGCACGAGCAGTACTTC. It codes for CASSEAGMHEQYF.

The chain combines TRBV7-6 with TRBJ1-1, with D perhaps matching TRBD1 (6 bases). The CDR3 extends over 13 amino acids. CDR1 is SGHVS, CDR2 FNYEAQ, per germline. The V gene lost 6 bases and the J gene lost 12 bases, with 20 bases spanning the gap. The CDR3 reads CASSADKGGRTFF. CDR3 DNA: TGTGCCAGCAGTGCCGACAAGGGGGGAAGAACTTTCTTT.

CDR3 amino acids: CASSLSPANTGELFF. The CDR3 DNA reads TGTGCCAGCAGCTTGTCTCCTGCGAACACCGGGGAGCTGTTTTTT. The chain is built from TRBV5-5 and TRBJ2-2; no clear D gene. The CDR3 extends over 15 amino acids. Germline V lookup: CDR1 SGHKS, CDR2 YYEKEE (reference sequence). V lost 1 base to trimming and J lost 0 bases, with 7 bases between them.

V usage is TRBV7-9 and J usage is TRBJ2-3; TRBD2 aligns across 7 bases. J was trimmed by 0 bases and V by 4 bases; bases with no gene match: 16. Germline CDR1 reads SEHNR; CDR2 reads FQNEAQ (reference sequence). CDR3 size: 19 residues. In DNA form, the CDR3 reads TGTGCCAGCAGCTCAGTGGTACTAGCGAGAGATACTAGCACAGATACGCAGTATTTT. Its translation is CASSSVVLARDTSTDTQYF.

This chain connects TRBV15 to TRBJ2-7; the match to TRBD2 covers 10 bases. CDR1 LNHNV and CDR2 YYDKDF come from the germline V gene (reference sequence). The CDR3 is 21 amino acids. V trimming: 0 bases; J trimming: 3 bases; junction bases outside the gene matches: 20. CDR3 coding DNA: TGTGCCACCAGCAGAGATCACCCCATTGATGGACCTAGCGGGAGTTTCTACGAGCAGTACTTC. This encodes CATSRDHPIDGPSGSFYEQYF.